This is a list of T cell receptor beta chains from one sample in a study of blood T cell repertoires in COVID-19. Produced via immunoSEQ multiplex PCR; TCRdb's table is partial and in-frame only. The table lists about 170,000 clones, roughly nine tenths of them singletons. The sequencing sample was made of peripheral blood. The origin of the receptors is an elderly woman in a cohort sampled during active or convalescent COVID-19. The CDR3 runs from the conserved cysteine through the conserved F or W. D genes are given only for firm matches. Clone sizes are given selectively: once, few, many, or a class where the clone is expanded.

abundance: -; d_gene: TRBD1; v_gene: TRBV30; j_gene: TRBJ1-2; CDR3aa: CAWSRGTGAYYGYTF; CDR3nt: TGTGCCTGGAGTAGAGGGACAGGAGCCTACTATGGCTACACCTTC
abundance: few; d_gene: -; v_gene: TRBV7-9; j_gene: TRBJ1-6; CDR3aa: CASTWGEGSSPLHF; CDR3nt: TGTGCCAGCACCTGGGGGGAGGGCTCATCACCCCTCCACTTT
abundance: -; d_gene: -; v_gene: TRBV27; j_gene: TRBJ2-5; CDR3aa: CASSFRLGETQYF; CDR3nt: TGTGCCAGCAGTTTCCGACTAGGGGAGACCCAGTACTTC
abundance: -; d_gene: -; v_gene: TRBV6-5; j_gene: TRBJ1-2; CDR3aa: CASSYSGRGNYGYTF; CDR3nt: TGTGCCAGCAGTTACTCGGGCAGGGGTAACTATGGCTACACCTTC
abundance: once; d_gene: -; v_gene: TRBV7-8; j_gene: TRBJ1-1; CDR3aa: CASSLAEGTTEAFF; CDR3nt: TGTGCCAGCAGCTTAGCGGAGGGGACCACTGAAGCTTTCTTT
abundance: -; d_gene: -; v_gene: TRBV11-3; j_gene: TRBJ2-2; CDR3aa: CASSSVFGRDTGELFF; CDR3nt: TGTGCCAGCAGCTCAGTGTTTGGGCGAGACACCGGGGAGCTGTTTTTT
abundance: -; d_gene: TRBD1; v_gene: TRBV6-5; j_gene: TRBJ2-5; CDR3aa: CASSYFRDRDTQYF; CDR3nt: TGTGCCAGCAGTTACTTTCGGGACAGGGACACCCAGTACTTC
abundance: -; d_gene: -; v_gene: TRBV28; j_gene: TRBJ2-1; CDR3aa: CASSLWSGLGEQFF; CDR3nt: TGTGCCAGCAGTTTATGGTCAGGGTTGGGTGAGCAGTTCTTC
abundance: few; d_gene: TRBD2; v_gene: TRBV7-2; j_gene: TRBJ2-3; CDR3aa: CASSPGRAGGLTDTQYF; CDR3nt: TGTGCCAGCAGCCCAGGGCGAGCGGGGGGGCTAACAGATACGCAGTATTTT
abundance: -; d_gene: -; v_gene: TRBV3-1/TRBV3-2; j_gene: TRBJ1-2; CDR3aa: CASSQDVPHYGYTF; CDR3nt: TGTGCCAGCAGCCAAGATGTCCCTCACTATGGCTACACCTTC
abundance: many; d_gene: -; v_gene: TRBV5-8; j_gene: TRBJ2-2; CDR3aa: CASSSHRSNTGELFF; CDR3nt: TGTGCCAGCAGCTCACACAGGTCAAACACCGGGGAGCTGTTTTTT
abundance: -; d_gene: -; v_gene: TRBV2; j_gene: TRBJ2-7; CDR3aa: CASRDGSGGPGYEQYF; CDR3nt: TGTGCCAGCAGGGACGGGTCCGGGGGGCCGGGCTACGAGCAGTACTTC
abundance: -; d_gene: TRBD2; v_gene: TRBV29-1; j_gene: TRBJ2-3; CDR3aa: CSVGPSGSDTQYF; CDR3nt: TGCAGCGTTGGGCCTAGCGGGAGTGATACGCAGTATTTT
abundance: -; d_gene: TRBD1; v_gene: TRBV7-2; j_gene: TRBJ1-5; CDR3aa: CASSSPGQNQPQHF; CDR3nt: TGTGCCAGCAGCAGTCCGGGACAGAATCAGCCCCAGCATTTT
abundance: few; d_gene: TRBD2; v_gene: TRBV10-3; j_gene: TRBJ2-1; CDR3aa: CAISERGLAGLHEQFF; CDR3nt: TGTGCCATCAGTGAGAGGGGACTAGCGGGTTTACATGAGCAGTTCTTC
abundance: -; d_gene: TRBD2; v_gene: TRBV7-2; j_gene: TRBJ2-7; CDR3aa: CASSLQRGYEQYF; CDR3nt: TGTGCCAGCAGCTTACAGCGGGGCTACGAGCAGTACTTC
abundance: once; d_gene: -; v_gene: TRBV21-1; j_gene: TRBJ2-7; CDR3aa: CASSARDREYEQYF; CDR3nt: TGTGCCAGCAGCGCCCGGGACAGAGAGTACGAGCAGTACTTC
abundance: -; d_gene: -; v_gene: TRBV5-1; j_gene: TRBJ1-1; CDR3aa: CASSLELDRPNTEAFF; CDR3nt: TGCGCCAGCAGCTTGGAACTAGACAGGCCGAACACTGAAGCTTTCTTT
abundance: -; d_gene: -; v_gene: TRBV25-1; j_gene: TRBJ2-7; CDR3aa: CASSDGRNYEQYF; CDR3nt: TGTGCCAGCAGTGATGGGAGAAACTACGAGCAGTACTTC
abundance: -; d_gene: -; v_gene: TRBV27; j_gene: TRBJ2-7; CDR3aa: CASSARISTKQYF; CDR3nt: TGTGCCAGCAGTGCCAGGATCTCTACGAAGCAGTACTTC
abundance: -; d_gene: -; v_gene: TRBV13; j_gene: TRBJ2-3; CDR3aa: CASSPPRGTDTQYF; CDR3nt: TGTGCCAGCAGCCCACCCCGAGGCACAGATACGCAGTATTTT
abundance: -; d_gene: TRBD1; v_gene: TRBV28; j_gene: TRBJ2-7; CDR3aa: CASSLLGQGANEQYF; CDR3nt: TGTGCCAGCAGTTTATTGGGGCAGGGGGCAAACGAGCAGTACTTC